This T cell receptor beta chain was captured by sequencing in a study of CD8+CD57+ T cells in acquired aplastic anemia. Study details: An average of roughly 3.2 ug of DNA was obtained from sorted CD4+ and CD8+ cells. Healthy-donor CD4+ cells averaged roughly 10.8 million reads. Study findings and constraints: The study found no significant CD8+ Simpson's diversity difference between patients and controls.

In regard to this clonotype: Its antigen is unidentified.

Genomic DNA provided the template from which TCR beta VDJ and CDR3 profiles were obtained. TCRdb reprocessed the reads via MiXCR and lists one record per CDR3 protein. Of about 400,000 distinct CDR3 sequences in the sample, 65% to 80% were seen once. The V segment lost 2 bases and the J segment 5 bases; nucleotides outside the gene matches: 7. The length of the CDR3 is 15 residues. Germline-derived CDR1 and CDR2 are SGHAT and FQNNGV. V gene TRBV11-2 combines with J gene TRBJ2-7, with TRBD2 matching over 9 bases. What was sequenced was sorted CD4+, CD8+, or CD8+CD57+ T cells (not recorded which) from PBMCs. The source of this sequence is a human donor in good health, serving as a control. In DNA, the CDR3 is TGTGCCAGCAGCTTATGCGTCGGACTAGCGAACGAGCAGTACTTC. Translated, it gives CASSLCVGLANEQYF.